One and the same sample provided the 24 T cell receptor beta chains below, sequenced in a study of cytomegalovirus exposure and HLA in healthy donors. PCR was performed using 60 Vbeta and 13 Jbeta primers. Sequencing was performed with immunoSEQ multiplex PCR; in TCRdb, only in-frame clones are kept and a portion is missing. The data contain roughly 170,000 clones, 65% to 75% of them singletons. The sample taken for sequencing was PBMCs. All receptors come from a girl aged 5-17 years in good health and CMV-seronegative.

V and J are TRBV6-5 and TRBJ1-1; D not certain. The CDR3 sequence is 14 residues long. Germline V gene lookup returns CDR1 MNHEY and CDR2 SVGAGI. Trimming left V 2 bases short and J 0 bases short, with 7 bases between. The CDR3 sequence is CASSYQEVNTEAFF. The CDR3 nucleotides read TGTGCCAGCAGTTACCAGGAGGTGAACACTGAAGCTTTCTTT.

V is TRBV28 and J is TRBJ2-1; TRBD1 aligns across 9 bases. The junction had 11 bases not matched to a gene; V was cut back by 8 bases and J by 6 bases. The V gene's germline CDR1 is MDHEN and CDR2 SYDVKM. The CDR3 consists of 15 residues. In DNA form, the CDR3 reads TGTGCCAGCCGCCGAGGGACAGGGCAAATCAATGAGCAGTTCTTC. It translates to CASRRGTGQINEQFF.

The chain links TRBV19 to TRBJ1-1; no clear D gene. Trimming stripped 2 bases from V and 1 base from J, with 8 bases between. Germline V gene sequence: CDR1 LNHDA, CDR2 SQIVND (reference sequence). The CDR3 spans 14 residues. Here the CDR3 reads CASSIWEKNTEAFF. DNA for the CDR3: TGTGCCAGTAGTATATGGGAGAAGAACACTGAAGCTTTCTTT.

This clone has more than one count but fewer than ten. The rearrangement links TRBV7-8 to TRBJ1-5; tentative D call: TRBD1 (6 bases). The V gene's germline CDR1 is SGHVS and CDR2 FQNEAQ. The V gene lost 5 bases and the J gene lost 2 bases, with 16 bases spanning the gap. CDR3 length: 16 amino acids. CDR3: CASSLWTAVGNQPQHF. CDR3 nucleotides: TGTGCCAGCAGCCTATGGACAGCAGTTGGCAATCAGCCCCAGCATTTT.

The chain has TRBV11-2 and TRBJ2-2; D is ambiguous. Germline values: CDR1 SGHAT, CDR2 FQNNGV. V was shortened by 3 bases and J by 6 bases, with 8 bases between the two germline ends. CDR3 length: 13 amino acids. The CDR3 nucleotides read TGTGCCAGCAGCTTGTGGGCGTCCGGGGAGCTGTTTTTT. Amino acids: CASSLWASGELFF.

The chain employs TRBV4-1 and TRBJ2-3, with 9 bases aligning to TRBD2. Germline CDR1 reads MGHRA; CDR2 reads YSYEKL. The CDR3 loop spans 18 amino acids. The V segment lost 3 bases and the J segment 0 bases; nucleotides outside the gene matches: 10. DNA for the CDR3: TGCGCCAGCAGCCAGATTATGGGGGCGGGGGGGAGCACAGATACGCAGTATTTT. Protein: CASSQIMGAGGSTDTQYF.

V and J are TRBV4-2 and TRBJ2-1; D may be TRBD1 (7 bases). The length of the CDR3 is 16 residues. Germline V lookup: CDR1 LGHNA, CDR2 YNFKEQ. V was cut by 3 bases and J by 0 bases, with 12 bases left in between. In nucleotides, the CDR3 is TGTGCCAGCAGCCAGGAGGGACAGAGCTCCTACAATGAGCAGTTCTTC. It codes for CASSQEGQSSYNEQFF.

In its sample, this clone was seen once. This rearrangement joins TRBV4-1 to TRBJ1-6, with 11 bases fitting TRBD1. CDR1 MGHRA and CDR2 YSYEKL come from the germline V gene. The CDR3 sequence is 16 residues long. The V gene end was trimmed by 8 bases and the J gene end by 4 bases; junction bases not matched to a gene: 7. The chain's CDR3 is CASGSGTGGYNSPLHF. CDR3 coding DNA: TGCGCCAGCGGCTCCGGGACAGGGGGATATAATTCACCCCTCCACTTT.

The V and J genes are TRBV6-4 and TRBJ2-3; 9 positions agree with TRBD2. The CDR3 spans 15 residues. V lost 3 bases to trimming and J lost 1 base; unmatched junction nucleotides: 2. The germline V gene encodes CDR1 MRHNA and CDR2 SNTAGT. The CDR3 here is CASSEKRGGTDTQYF. CDR3 bases: TGTGCCAGCAGTGAAAAGCGGGGGGGCACAGATACGCAGTATTTT.

This clone was found a few times. The chain links TRBV6-5 to TRBJ1-6, with D perhaps matching TRBD1 (5 bases). The germline V and J ends were trimmed by 2 bases and 6 bases, with 14 bases remaining between them. This CDR3 has 16 residues. In germline, CDR1 is MNHEY, CDR2 SVGAGI. In nucleotides, the CDR3 is TGTGCCAGCAGTTACGGGAGGGGCGATCTTAATTCACCCCTCCACTTT. It translates to CASSYGRGDLNSPLHF.

The V and J genes are TRBV21-1 and TRBJ1-4; the table's D call TRBD1 went unverified against the DNA. TRBV21-1 is recorded as a pseudogene. CDR3 length: 15 amino acids. The CDR3 DNA reads TGTGCCAGCAGCCAAAGCAAGGGGGTTTGGGAAAAACTGTTTTTT. This gives the protein CASSQSKGVWEKLFF.

The V call is TRBV28, the J call TRBJ1-2; 9 bases agree with TRBD1. The CDR3 sequence is 14 residues long. Germline loops: CDR1 MDHEN, CDR2 SYDVKM. With V trimmed by 6 bases and J by 5 bases, 7 bases remained unmatched. DNA for the CDR3: TGTGCCAGCAGACAACAGGGGGCGCGGTATGGCTACACCTTC. Its protein is CASRQQGARYGYTF.

The chain employs TRBV5-4 and TRBJ2-7; 11 nucleotides line up with TRBD1. The ends lost 3 bases at V and 4 bases at J; junction bases unmatched: 3. CDR3 length equals 14 residues. The germline gives CDR1 SGHNT, CDR2 YYREEE (reference sequence). The chain's CDR3 is CASSWDRGAYEQYF. CDR3 DNA: TGTGCCAGCAGCTGGGACAGGGGGGCTTACGAGCAGTACTTC.

V and J are TRBV9 and TRBJ1-5; D might be TRBD1 (6 bases). V shed 4 bases and J shed 10 bases, with 18 bases lying between them. Germline-derived CDR1 and CDR2 are SGDLS and YYNGEE. The length of the CDR3 is 14 residues. The CDR3 here is CASSTGHGNVPQHF. CDR3 nucleotide sequence: TGTGCCAGCAGCACGGGACACGGAAATGTACCCCAGCATTTT. Together with reference TRBV9 and TRBJ1-5, the CDR3 gives the full variable domain: DSGVTQTPKHLITATGQRVTLRCSPRSGDLSVYWYQQSLDQGLQFLIQYYNGEERAKGNILERFSAQQFPDLHSELNLSSLELGDSALYFCASSTGHGNVPQHFGDGTRLSIL.

The chain links TRBV13 to TRBJ1-1; the D gene is possibly TRBD1 (5 bases). The CDR3 spans 14 residues. Germline loops: CDR1 PRHDT, CDR2 FYEKMQ (reference sequence). V was trimmed by 0 bases and J by 1 base, leaving 6 bases between them. The CDR3 nucleotides are TGTGCCAGCAGCTTAGGCAGGGAGAACACTGAAGCTTTCTTT. This translates into CASSLGRENTEAFF.

The J gene is TRBJ2-5, the V gene TRBV11-1; tentatively, D is TRBD2 (5 bases). Germline CDR1 reads SGHAT; CDR2 reads FQDESV (reference sequence). There are 14 residues in the CDR3. V was shortened by 5 bases and J by 1 base, with 11 bases between the two germline ends. CDR3 nucleotide sequence: TGTGCCAGCAGCCGCTCGGGGTTCCAAGAGACCCAGTACTTC. Translated: CASSRSGFQETQYF. The whole variable domain, filled in from reference TRBV11-1 and TRBJ2-5, reads EAEVAQSPRYKITEKSQAVAFWCDPISGHATLYWYRQILGQGPELLVQFQDESVVDDSQLPKDRFSAERLKGVDSTLKIQPAELGDSAMYLCASSRSGFQETQYFGPGTRLLVL.

The chain is built from TRBV10-3 and TRBJ1-4; TRBD1 matches 7 bases. The CDR3 sequence is 13 residues long. The germline V gene has CDR1 ENHRY and CDR2 SYGVKD. J was trimmed by 6 bases and V by 10 bases; bases with no gene match: 8. The CDR3: CATTDRADEKLFF. In DNA, the CDR3 is TGTGCCACCACAGACAGGGCCGATGAAAAACTGTTTTTT.

This clone was found a few times. The chain combines TRBV10-3 with TRBJ2-7; TRBD2 aligns across 7 bases. This CDR3 spans 13 amino acids. Trimming cost V 10 bases and J 7 bases; bases outside gene matches: 13. CDR1 and CDR2 from the germline V gene are ENHRY and SYGVKD. CDR3 sequence (DNA): TGTGCCACAATCGACGGACTAGGAGGTGAGCAGTACTTC. Translated, it gives CATIDGLGGEQYF.

The chain uses TRBV5-6 and TRBJ1-5; no definite D call. The CDR3 loop spans 15 amino acids. Deletions cut 4 bases from V and 3 bases from J, with 14 bases between. Germline V gives CDR1 SGHDT, CDR2 YYEEEE. The CDR3 DNA reads as TGTGCCAGCAGCCTAGGTGGTTCCCCCAATCAGCCCCAGCATTTT. Protein: CASSLGGSPNQPQHF.

This clone was observed a single time. The chain has TRBV10-3 and TRBJ1-6; D perhaps matches TRBD1 (6 bases). The CDR3 extends over 15 amino acids. Trimming shortened V by 8 bases and J by 7 bases, and 18 bases separated the two germline ends. Per germline, CDR1 ENHRY and CDR2 SYGVKD. In DNA, the CDR3 is TGTGCCATCTCTCAGACTGGACAGAGCAATTCACCCCTCCACTTT. Encoded protein: CAISQTGQSNSPLHF.

The V gene is TRBV4-2, the J gene TRBJ1-4, with 9 positions matching TRBD1. CDR1 is LGHNA, CDR2 YNFKEQ, per germline. Losses at the gene ends were 1 base for V and 8 bases for J; bases not matched to a gene: 8. The CDR3 length is 16 residues. Here the CDR3 reads CASSQVRGQGGEKLFF. The CDR3 region has the DNA TGTGCCAGCAGCCAAGTGAGGGGACAGGGTGGCGAAAAACTGTTTTTT.

This clone was observed once. The chain uses TRBV2 and TRBJ1-5; the match to TRBD1 covers 10 bases. The CDR3 sequence is 16 residues long. Germline trimming cut 1 base from V and 2 bases from J; bases unmatched to any gene: 2. CDR1 SNHLY and CDR2 FYNNEI come from the germline V gene. The CDR3 DNA follows: TGTGCCAGCAGTGAAGACGGGACAGGGGGCAATCAGCCCCAGCATTTT. Residues: CASSEDGTGGNQPQHF.

V usage is TRBV10-3 and J usage is TRBJ2-7; 7 bases align to TRBD1. Germline loops: CDR1 ENHRY, CDR2 SYGVKD. J was trimmed by 3 bases and V by 3 bases; bases with no gene match: 8. There are 15 residues in the CDR3. This CDR3 reads CAISDAPGGVYEQYF. DNA of the CDR3: TGTGCCATCAGTGACGCGCCAGGGGGTGTCTACGAGCAGTACTTC.

The J gene is TRBJ1-6, the V gene TRBV19; D gene unclear. V was trimmed by 0 bases and J by 7 bases, leaving 10 bases between them. Germline CDR1 LNHDA, CDR2 SQIVND (reference sequence). This CDR3 has 15 residues. This chain's CDR3 is CASSIEQFGNSPLHF. For the CDR3, the DNA is TGTGCCAGTAGTATAGAACAGTTTGGAAATTCACCCCTCCACTTT. Drawing the rest from reference TRBV19 and TRBJ1-6, the complete variable domain is DGGITQSPKYLFRKEGQNVTLSCEQNLNHDAMYWYRQDPGQGLRLIYYSQIVNDFQKGDIAEGYSVSREKKESFPLTVTSAQKNPTAFYLCASSIEQFGNSPLHFGNGTRLTVT.